These T cell receptor beta chains were read from a single sample in a study of graft-versus-host responses after intestinal transplantation. The repertoire was sequenced with immunoSEQ multiplex PCR; TCRdb's copy has only in-frame clones and lacks some. Of 50,000 to 75,000 clones listed, around 90% are singletons. Here the sequenced sample was ileum tissue, taken less than 400 days after transplant. The source of these receptors is a human patient who received an intestinal transplant, so some T cells may come from the graft donor. Both conserved end residues are part of each CDR3. The D gene is left open where the match is weak. Clone size is not always given. Where it is, it says once, few, many or a class for expanded clones.

CDR3aa	CDR3nt	abundance	j_gene	len	d_gene	v_gene
CASSSAGANTGELFF	TGTGCCAGCAGCTCAGCGGGAGCGAACACCGGGGAGCTGTTTTTT	few	TRBJ2-2	15	TRBD2	TRBV5-4
CASSLSLGQGVNEQYF	TGTGCCAGCAGTTTATCCCTCGGACAGGGCGTGAACGAGCAGTACTTC	NA	TRBJ2-7	16	TRBD1	TRBV28
CASSPYFSGIIYEQYF	TGTGCCAGCAGCCCCTACTTTAGCGGCATAATCTACGAGCAGTACTTC	NA	TRBJ2-7	16	NA	TRBV28
CASSQDTGPSNEQFF	TGTGCCAGCAGCCAAGATACAGGGCCTAGCAATGAGCAGTTCTTC	NA	TRBJ2-1	15	NA	TRBV14
CASSRDRLAGGYNEQFF	TGCGCCAGCAGCCGAGACAGACTAGCGGGAGGCTACAATGAGCAGTTCTTC	NA	TRBJ2-1	17	TRBD2	TRBV5-1
CASSLNRWNTEAFF	TGTGCCAGCAGCTTGAACCGTTGGAACACTGAAGCTTTCTTT	NA	TRBJ1-1	14	NA	TRBV11-2
CASSYATSNEQYF	TGTGCCAGCAGTTACGCCACTAGCAACGAGCAGTACTTC	NA	TRBJ2-7	13	NA	TRBV6-5
CASRDRGLMGAFF	TGTGCCAGCAGGGACAGGGGGCTAATGGGAGCTTTCTTT	NA	TRBJ1-1	13	TRBD1	TRBV6-6
CASSMMGSGMGETQYF	TGTGCCAGTAGTATGATGGGTAGCGGGATGGGTGAGACCCAGTACTTC	NA	TRBJ2-5	16	TRBD2	TRBV19
CASNSMNTEAFF	TGTGCCAGCAACAGCATGAACACTGAAGCTTTCTTT	NA	TRBJ1-1	12	NA	TRBV6-1
CASSLTTYEQYF	TGCGCCAGCAGCTTGACCACCTACGAGCAGTACTTC	NA	TRBJ2-7	12	NA	TRBV5-1
CASRQGFSNQPQHF	TGTGCCAGCAGACAGGGATTTAGCAATCAGCCCCAGCATTTT	NA	TRBJ1-5	14	NA	TRBV2
CASSLGVDTEAFF	TGTGCCAGCAGCCTTGGGGTGGACACTGAAGCTTTCTTT	NA	TRBJ1-1	13	NA	TRBV5-4
CASSQNRGLYEQYF	TGCGCCAGCAGCCAAAACAGGGGGCTCTACGAGCAGTACTTC	NA	TRBJ2-7	14	TRBD1	TRBV4-1
CASSVVKTQYF	TGTGCCAGCAGTGTAGTCAAGACCCAGTACTTC	NA	TRBJ2-5	11	NA	TRBV2
CASSLGPPSAYPDTQYF	TGTGCCAGCAGCTTAGGACCCCCTAGCGCGTACCCAGATACGCAGTATTTT	once	TRBJ2-3	17	NA	TRBV7-9
CASSPSNQETQYF	TGTGCCAGCAGCCCATCTAACCAAGAGACCCAGTACTTC	NA	TRBJ2-5	13	NA	TRBV7-6
CASSEASGISEQFF	TGTGCCAGCAGTGAGGCTAGCGGGATATCTGAGCAGTTCTTC	NA	TRBJ2-1	14	TRBD2	TRBV2
CASSLYWGPRAYEQYF	TGTGCCAGCAGTTTATACTGGGGCCCGAGGGCCTACGAGCAGTACTTC	NA	TRBJ2-7	16	NA	TRBV28
CASSGGQGVYEQYF	TGTGCCAGCAGCGGGGGACAGGGGGTCTACGAGCAGTACTTC	few	TRBJ2-7	14	TRBD1	TRBV5-6
CATSRDLGAGYGYTF	TGTGCCACCAGCAGAGATCTCGGGGCCGGGTATGGCTACACCTTC	NA	TRBJ1-2	15	NA	TRBV15
CASSYGSNQPQHF	TGTGCCAGCAGTTACGGTAGCAATCAGCCCCAGCATTTT	NA	TRBJ1-5	13	NA	TRBV6-5
CASSRDRDTIYF	TGTGCCAGCAGCCGGGACAGGGACACCATATATTTT	few	TRBJ1-3	12	TRBD1	TRBV7-2
CASSFGIRTEAFF	TGTGCCAGCAGTTTCGGGATCCGTACTGAAGCTTTCTTT	NA	TRBJ1-1	13	NA	TRBV27